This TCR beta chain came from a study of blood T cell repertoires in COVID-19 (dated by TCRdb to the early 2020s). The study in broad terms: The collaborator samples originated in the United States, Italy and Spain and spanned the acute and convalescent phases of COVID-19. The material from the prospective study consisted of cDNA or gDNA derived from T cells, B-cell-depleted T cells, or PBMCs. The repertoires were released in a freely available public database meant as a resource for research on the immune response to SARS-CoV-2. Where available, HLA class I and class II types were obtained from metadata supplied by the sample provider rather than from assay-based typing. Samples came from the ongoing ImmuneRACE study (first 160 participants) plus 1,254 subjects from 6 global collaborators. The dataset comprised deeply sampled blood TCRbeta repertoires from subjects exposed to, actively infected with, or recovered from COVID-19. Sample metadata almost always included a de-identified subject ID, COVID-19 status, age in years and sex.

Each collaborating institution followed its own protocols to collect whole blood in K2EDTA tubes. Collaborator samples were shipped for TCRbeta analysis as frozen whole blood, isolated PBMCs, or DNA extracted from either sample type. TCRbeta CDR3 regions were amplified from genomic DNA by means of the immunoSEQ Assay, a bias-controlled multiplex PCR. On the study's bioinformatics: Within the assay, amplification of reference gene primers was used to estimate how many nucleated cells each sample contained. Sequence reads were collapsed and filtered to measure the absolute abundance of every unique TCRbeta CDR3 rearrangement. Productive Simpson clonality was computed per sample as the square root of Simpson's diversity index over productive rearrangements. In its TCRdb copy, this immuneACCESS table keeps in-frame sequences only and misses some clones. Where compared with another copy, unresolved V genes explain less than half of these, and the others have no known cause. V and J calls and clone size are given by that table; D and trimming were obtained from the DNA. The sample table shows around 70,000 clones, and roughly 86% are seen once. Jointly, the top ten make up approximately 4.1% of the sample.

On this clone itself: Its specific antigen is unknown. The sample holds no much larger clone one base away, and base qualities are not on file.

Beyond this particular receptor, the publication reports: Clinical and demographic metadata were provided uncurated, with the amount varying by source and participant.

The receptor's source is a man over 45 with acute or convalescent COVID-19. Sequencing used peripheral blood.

The CDR3 in this case is CASRAGGLNTEAFF. The nucleotides read TGTGCCAGCCGAGCAGGGGGATTAAACACTGAAGCTTTCTTT. The rearranged segments are TRBV6-4 and TRBJ1-1; 7 bases in the middle match TRBD1. Germline trimming amounts to 8 bases on V and 2 bases on J, with 8 as the count of junction bases outside the gene matches. CDR1 and CDR2 were assigned from the germline V gene as MRHNA and SNTAGT. From the cysteine up to the phenylalanine, the CDR3 has a length of 14 residues. CDR3 DNA only is kept here, 42 bases in frame from base 1.